This entry lists 11 T cell receptor beta chains sequenced from one sample in a study of T cell responses to AZD1222 COVID-19 vaccine (dated by TCRdb to about 2021). This specimen's time point label, interpreted: about 28 days (+/-7) after the second vaccine dose. This specimen's treatment or condition label, per the study, means: meningococcal conjugate vaccine given as trial control. Library method: the immunoSEQ multiplex PCR assay. The source is immuneACCESS, and TCRdb retained only in-frame sequences with V and J called. Part of the clones is not carried over; for the studies checked, unresolved V genes explain less than half of this, and the remainder is unexplained. The sample table records around 45,000 clones; around 77% of these occur just once. About a fifth of the sample comes from the top ten. Sequencing used peripheral blood, obtained 28 days after the second dose of the MenACWY control vaccine. These receptors originate from an adult who received the MenACWY meningococcal vaccine as a control.

This clone was observed a few times. The chain recombines TRBV5-6 with TRBJ2-5, with a possible D match to TRBD1 (5 bases). With 3 bases removed from V and 5 bases from J, the gap between germline ends came to 14 bases. The germline V gene encodes CDR1 SGHDT and CDR2 YYEEEE. The CDR3 is made up of 14 amino acids. CDR3 residues: CASSSPLGRETQYF. The CDR3 DNA sequence: TGTGCCAGCAGCTCACCGTTGGGGCGGGAGACCCAGTACTTC.

The rearrangement joins TRBV19 to TRBJ1-1; TRBD1 agrees at 9 bases. The ends lost 5 bases at V and 3 bases at J; junction bases unmatched: 10. Germline CDR1 LNHDA, CDR2 SQIVND (reference sequence). The CDR3 loop spans 16 amino acids. In DNA, the CDR3 is TGTGCCAGTAGTGCCAACAGGGGGCTCGGAGACACTGAAGCTTTCTTT. Translation gives CASSANRGLGDTEAFF.

This chain joins TRBV2 and TRBJ1-6; D perhaps matches TRBD1 (6 bases). Deletions cut 1 base from V and 7 bases from J, with 8 bases between. Germline values: CDR1 SNHLY, CDR2 FYNNEI. The CDR3 has 14 amino acids. CDR3 region: CASSEERGNSPLHF. For the CDR3, the DNA is TGTGCCAGCAGTGAAGAGAGGGGGAATTCACCCCTCCACTTT. The full variable domain, its missing parts supplied by reference TRBV2 and TRBJ1-6, is EPEVTQTPSHQVTQMGQEVILRCVPISNHLYFYWYRQILGQKVEFLVSFYNNEISEKSEIFDDQFSVERPDGSNFTLKIRSTKLEDSAMYFCASSEERGNSPLHFGNGTRLTVT.

The DNA for the CDR3 is TGCAGCGTATCTATTACAGGGAGAAGGACTAATGAAAAACTGTTTTTT. It codes for CSVSITGRRTNEKLFF. This rearrangement joins TRBV29-1 to TRBJ1-4; D is perhaps TRBD1 (6 bases). The germline V gene has CDR1 SQVTM and CDR2 ANQGSEA. The CDR3 is 16 residues long. V dropped 6 bases and J dropped 2 bases, with 19 bases sitting between them.

The chain has TRBV5-1 and TRBJ2-1; D gene uncertain. The germline gives CDR1 SGHRS, CDR2 YFSETQ. V was cut by 2 bases and J by 13 bases, with 13 bases left in between. The CDR3 contains 12 residues. CDR3 sequence: CASSFSRGRQFF. Here the CDR3 DNA reads TGCGCCAGCAGCTTTTCCCGCGGAAGACAGTTCTTC.

This rearrangement joins TRBV2 to TRBJ2-5, with 8 bases aligning to TRBD2. This CDR3 has 16 amino acids. The germline V gene has CDR1 SNHLY and CDR2 FYNNEI. Unmatched junction bases numbered 11, after V lost 3 bases and J lost 5 bases. The CDR3 bases are TGTGCCAGCAGTGAGGGTGGCGGGGGGAGTCGGGAGACCCAGTACTTC. Protein: CASSEGGGGSRETQYF.

The chain is built from TRBV12-3 or TRBV12-4 and TRBJ2-3; TRBD2 matches at 7 bases. J lost 4 bases, V lost 5 bases, and 3 bases had no gene match. The CDR3 extends over 13 amino acids. The CDR3: CASSERGADTQYF. CDR3 sequence (DNA): TGTGCCAGCAGTGAGCGGGGCGCAGATACGCAGTATTTT.

The gene calls are TRBV5-1 and TRBJ1-1; TRBD1 matches 8 bases. V shed 3 bases and J 5 bases; nucleotides not matched to a gene: 6. Germline values: CDR1 SGHRS, CDR2 YFSETQ. The CDR3 sequence is 14 residues long. The CDR3 bases are TGCGCCAGCAGCTCCGGACAGGGTGGGACTGAAGCTTTCTTT. It encodes CASSSGQGGTEAFF.

V gene TRBV6-5 combines with J gene TRBJ1-2, with no clear D. V was pared by 1 base and J by 6 bases, with 12 bases between. The CDR3 consists of 14 residues. The germline V gene has CDR1 MNHEY and CDR2 SVGAGI. The CDR3 here is CASSYLGFKNGYTF. Written as DNA, the CDR3 is TGTGCCAGCAGTTACTTAGGGTTCAAAAATGGCTACACCTTC.

The chain is built from TRBV2 and TRBJ2-4; a weak D match, TRBD2 (6 bases). V lost 6 bases, J lost 7 bases, and 16 bases lay in between. Germline V gene sequence: CDR1 SNHLY, CDR2 FYNNEI. CDR3 size: 14 residues. As DNA, the CDR3 is TGTGCCAGCAGCGGGGACTTTTCGGGGAACATTCAGTACTTC. It yields the protein CASSGDFSGNIQYF.

The table lists this clone with a count of one. J is TRBJ2-7 and V is TRBV12-5; 7 bases fit TRBD1. The CDR3 loop spans 13 amino acids. Germline V gene lookup returns CDR1 LGHNT and CDR2 FRNRAP. This CDR3 reads CAVEDRLTYEQYF. CDR3 in DNA: TGTGCCGTTGAGGACAGGTTAACCTACGAGCAGTACTTC.